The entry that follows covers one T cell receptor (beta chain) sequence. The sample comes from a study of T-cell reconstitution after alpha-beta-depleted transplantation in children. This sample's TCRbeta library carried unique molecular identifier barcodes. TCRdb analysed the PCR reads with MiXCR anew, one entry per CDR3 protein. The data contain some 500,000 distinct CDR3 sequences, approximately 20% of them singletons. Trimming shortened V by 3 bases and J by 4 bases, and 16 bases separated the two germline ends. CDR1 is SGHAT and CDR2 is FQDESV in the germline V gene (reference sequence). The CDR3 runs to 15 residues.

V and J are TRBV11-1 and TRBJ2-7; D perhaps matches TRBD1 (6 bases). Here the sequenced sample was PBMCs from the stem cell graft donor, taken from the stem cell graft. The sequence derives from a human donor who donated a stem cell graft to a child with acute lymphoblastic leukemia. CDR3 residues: CASSFSGALPYEQYF. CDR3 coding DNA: TGTGCCAGCAGCTTTTCAGGGGCGCTTCCTTACGAGCAGTACTTC.